This T cell receptor beta chain comes out of a study of identical twins. V shed 0 bases and J 2 bases; nucleotides not matched to a gene: 5. CDR3 length: 16 amino acids. Per the germline V gene, CDR1 is SGHRS and CDR2 is YFSETQ. This clonotype was seen more than once but under ten times. From the 5' RACE reads, TCRdb called clonotypes with MiXCR, one entry per CDR3 protein. The sample yields around 450,000 distinct CDR3 sequences, 12% to 15% seen once. Another study also made use of these data, one on yellow fever vaccine responses in identical twins.

The origin of this receptor is a woman younger than 30 in good health. Sequencing was done on a sample of CD4+ T cells sorted from blood. The chain employs TRBV5-1 and TRBJ2-3; 8 bases are shared with TRBD2. CDR3 bases: TGCGCCAGCAGCTTGGCCAGCGGGAGTATCACAGATACGCAGTATTTT. This codes for CASSLASGSITDTQYF. Full variable domain (outside the CDR3, taken from reference TRBV5-1 and TRBJ2-3): KAGVTQTPRYLIKTRGQQVTLSCSPISGHRSVSWYQQTPGQGLQFLFEYFSETQRNKGNFPGRFSGRQFSNSRSEMNVSTLELGDSALYLCASSLASGSITDTQYFGPGTRLTVL.